This T cell receptor beta chain appears in the sequencing data of a study of shared clonotypes between healthy human individuals (dated by TCRdb to 2018 to 2020). For context, the study as a whole: The cohort comprised a couple of women and three men aged 18 to 49 years. Per donor, three plates each were used for CD4 naive and CD4 memory, two for CD8 naive, and one for CD8 memory. To estimate repertoire size and how much clonotype sharing occurs between individuals, the study deeply sequenced the blood TCR repertoires of a handful of healthy adults. Different laboratories and diverse techniques were used to prepare libraries and sequence TCR repertoires, to increase sequencing depth and limit assay-specific biases. Between about 0.94 and 8.9 billion PBMCs per donor were obtained by leukapheresis.

The donors were healthy, HIV-negative adults who had no recently reported acute infections or vaccinations. All donors were Caucasian adults living in Nashville, Tennessee, USA. CD8 memory samples consisted of magnetically selected CD45RO+ cells combined with CCR7-negative CD45RA+ effector memory (TemRA) cells. After blood collection by leukapheresis, PBMCs were isolated using Ficoll-Histopaque density gradient centrifugation and then cryopreserved in the vapor phase of liquid nitrogen. Analytical flow cytometry was used to check the purity and quantity of each magnetically sorted T cell population. Each sorted fraction had its genomic DNA isolated and then quantified by UV absorbance on a Nanodrop 2000c. In the germline V gene, CDR1 corresponds to SGHRS and CDR2 to YFSETQ. The CDR3 holds 16 amino acids from the cysteine to the phenylalanine. The kept DNA is CDR3 alone, 48 bases in frame from the first base. Relative to germline, V is missing 1 base and J is missing 2 bases, with 7 bases of the junction outside any gene match.

Study-wide findings and limitations: Pairwise subsampling indicated that sequencing depth was expected to affect the degree of clonotype sharing among donors. Compared with non-shared clonotypes, the clonotypes found in all four sorted-subset donors had higher generation probabilities. When a handful of donors were compared, the shared fraction of clonotypes was about 5% for naive CD4, around 3.6% for naive CD8, more than 2% for memory CD4, and less than 0.45% for memory CD8. Naive subsets generally had larger estimated clonotype richness than memory subsets. Sampling was limited to blood, and TCR repertoires in tissue likely differ from TCR repertoires in blood. The genetic and exposure-history diversity represented was limited by the small number of donors. Rarefaction of sorted-subset datasets indicated incomplete sequencing despite the large sequencing depth.

Note on this clone: The antigen this receptor binds is unknown. No much larger clone exists at a distance of one base, and base qualities are not known.

TCR CDR3 regions were amplified from genomic DNA by multiplex PCR using the deep immunoSEQ assay. Extracted genomic DNA from each cell subset was distributed evenly across all wells of several immunoSEQ 96-well plates, and each plate was treated as a replicate. Each replicate PCR for sorted subsets received approximately 220 ng genomic DNA, equal to about 30,000 T cell genomes. Purified libraries were quantified with a Qubit 3.0 fluorometer, sized on a Bioanalyzer 2100, and re-quantified with the KAPA Library Quantification kit. Each immunoSEQ 96-well plate was sequenced on its own single-read 150-cycle Illumina NextSeq 550 flow cell. Turning to the authors' computational methods: The immunoSEQ output contained only junctional sequences without quality scores, so filtering could not match that applied to full-length reads. To assign V/J genes and CDR3, sequences were annotated against IMGT germline references using PyIR, a Python wrapper for IgBLAST v1.9. Reads were filtered out if the reads had weak V/J assignments (E-value above 1e-6), no CDR3, stop codons, out-of-frame junctions, or ambiguous translated residues. V3J clonotypes were defined by identical inferred V gene, J gene, and CDR3 amino acid sequence. Percentage overlap between repertoires was computed as shared unique clonotypes divided by the size of the smaller repertoire. Repertoire richness was assessed with RTK rarefaction, the Chao1 estimator, and Recon v2.1 estimates of unobserved clonotypes. OLGA was used to compute generation probabilities for all TCRbeta clonotypes that the gDNA method yielded from a handful of donors. Here the immuneACCESS table is served through TCRdb, limited to in-frame sequences with V and J called. Missing clones are a known gap in these copies; in checked studies unresolved V genes cover under half, and the rest lacks a known reason. That table is the source of V, J and clone size, and D and trimming were worked out from the DNA. Recorded for this sample are about 120,000 clones; around two thirds of them occurred a single time. Of the sample, 20% to 25% is held by the ten largest clones.

The specimen was memory CD8+ T cells sorted from blood. The cell subset or site tag for this specimen amounts to: CD45RO+ cells pooled with CCR7-negative TemRA cells. The chain employs TRBV5-1 and TRBJ1-1; 8 central bases correspond to TRBD1. This receptor was taken from a woman aged 25 to 39 in good health. In nucleotides, the sequence is TGCGCCAGCAGCTTGCAGGGGGCCTCCCTAAACACTGAAGCTTTCTTT. It translates as CASSLQGASLNTEAFF.